The 5 T cell receptor beta chains below all came from one sample that was sequenced in a study of breast tumors, draining lymph nodes, adjacent tissues. Axillary draining lymph nodes of breast cancer patients supplied the node samples. TCRdb analysed the multiplex PCR reads with MiXCR anew, one entry per CDR3 protein. This sample has 200,000 to 250,000 distinct CDR3 sequences; about 34% occur once, and the top ten carry approximately 3.6%. Sequenced material: axillary lymph node tissue. These receptors were obtained from a female donor with breast cancer. Some clones in this sample may be carry-over from other donors' samples.

In this sample, this clonotype turned up many times. The rearrangement joins TRBV4-1 to TRBJ1-4, with D possibly TRBD1 on 6 matching bases. This CDR3 comprises 15 residues. Germline V CDR1 and CDR2: MGHRA, YSYEKL. Trimming took 4 bases from V and 8 from J, leaving 17 bases between them. The CDR3 sequence is CASSLYTQGNEKLFF. The CDR3 DNA follows: TGCGCCAGCAGCCTCTACACGCAGGGGAACGAAAAACTGTTTTTT.

The chain uses TRBV6-5 and TRBJ1-2, with D maybe TRBD1 (5 bases). The CDR3 is 14 amino acids. Between the trimmed V and J ends, which lost 5 bases and 2 bases, there was a span of 12 bases. CDR1 MNHEY and CDR2 SVGAGI come from the germline V gene. The DNA for the CDR3 is TGTGCCAGCAGTCACCGGGGCAGCAACTATGGCTACACCTTC. Its protein is CASSHRGSNYGYTF.

This clonotype was counted many times. V usage is TRBV11-3 and J usage is TRBJ2-7; no clear D. Germline V gene sequence: CDR1 SGHNT, CDR2 YENEEA. Trimming took 4 bases from V and 2 from J, leaving 12 bases between them. The CDR3 contains 14 residues. The CDR3 DNA is TGTGCCAGCAGCTCCCCGAGGCGGACCTACGAGCAGTACTTC. It translates to CASSSPRRTYEQYF.

This clonotype has ten or more counts. CDR3 nucleotide sequence: TGTGCCAGCGTTGTGTACACTGAAGCTTTCTTT. The encoded protein is CASVVYTEAFF. The genes are TRBV2 and TRBJ1-1; D unclear. The CDR3 is 11 residues long. Germline V gene data show CDR1 as SNHLY and CDR2 as FYNNEI. V lost 8 bases to trimming and J lost 3 bases, with 7 bases between them.

The chain links TRBV6-2 or TRBV6-3 to TRBJ2-3; TRBD1 is a possible D gene (5 bases). The V and J ends lost 6 bases and 6 bases respectively, with 13 bases between them. Germline CDR1 is MNHEY and CDR2 is SVGEGT. The CDR3 contains 13 residues. The CDR3 DNA follows: TGTGCCAGCAGGGACACAAGTGGCGATACGCAGTATTTT. It is translated as CASRDTSGDTQYF.